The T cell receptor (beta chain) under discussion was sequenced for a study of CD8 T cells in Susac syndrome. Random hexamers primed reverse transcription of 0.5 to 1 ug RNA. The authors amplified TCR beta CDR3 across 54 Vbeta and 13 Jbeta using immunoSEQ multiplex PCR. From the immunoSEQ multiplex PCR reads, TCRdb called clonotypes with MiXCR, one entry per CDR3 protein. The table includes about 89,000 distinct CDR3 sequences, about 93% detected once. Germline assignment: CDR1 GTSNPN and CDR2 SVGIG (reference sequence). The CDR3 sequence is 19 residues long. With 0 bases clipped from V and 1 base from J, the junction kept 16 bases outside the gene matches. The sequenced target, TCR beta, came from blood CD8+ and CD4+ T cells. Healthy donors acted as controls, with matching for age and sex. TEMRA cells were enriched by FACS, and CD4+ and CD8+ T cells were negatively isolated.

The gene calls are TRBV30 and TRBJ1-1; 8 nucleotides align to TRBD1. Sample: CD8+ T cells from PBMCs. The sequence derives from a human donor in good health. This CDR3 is CAWSVDPGQGGFRNTEAFF. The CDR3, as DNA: TGTGCCTGGAGTGTAGATCCCGGACAGGGCGGGTTTAGGAACACTGAAGCTTTCTTT.